This is a list of T cell receptor beta chains from one sample in a study of T-cell memory formation after mild COVID-19. TCRdb analysed the 5' RACE reads with MiXCR anew, one entry per CDR3 protein. Of roughly 250,000 distinct CDR3 sequences listed, less than 20% were seen once; the top ten hold 3% to 4.5%. The sequenced sample was PBMCs or a T cell subset sorted from them (not recorded which). The receptors originated from a man aged 18 to 29 who had mild COVID-19 (a few samples of this study predate the infection). Cell type and time point are not known. Each CDR3 is given with its conserved first and last residue. The order of the fields is V gene, clone size, D gene, J gene, CDR3 DNA, CDR3 protein. D genes are given only for firm matches. Size is stated for part of the rows, as once, few or many counts, or as a class when the clone is expanded.

v_gene: TRBV7-2; abundance: -; d_gene: -; j_gene: TRBJ1-1; CDR3nt: TGTGCCAGCAGCCAGCGGTGGGGGGACACTGAAGCTTTCTTT; CDR3aa: CASSQRWGDTEAFF
v_gene: TRBV7-9; abundance: few; d_gene: TRBD2; j_gene: TRBJ2-1; CDR3nt: TGTGCCAGCAGCGGACTAGCTATTGAGCAGTTCTTC; CDR3aa: CASSGLAIEQFF
v_gene: TRBV5-1; abundance: few; d_gene: -; j_gene: TRBJ2-2; CDR3nt: TGCGCCAGCAGCTACGCCGGAGGGTCGGACACCGGGGAGCTGTTTTTT; CDR3aa: CASSYAGGSDTGELFF
v_gene: TRBV7-7; abundance: -; d_gene: TRBD2; j_gene: TRBJ2-1; CDR3nt: TGTGCCAGCAGCCCGTGGGCGGGGGGGCTCTACAATGAGCAGTTCTTC; CDR3aa: CASSPWAGGLYNEQFF
v_gene: TRBV20-1; abundance: -; d_gene: -; j_gene: TRBJ1-2; CDR3nt: TGCAGTGCGCCCACGCTAATCTATGGCTACACCTTC; CDR3aa: CSAPTLIYGYTF
v_gene: TRBV6-2/TRBV6-3; abundance: -; d_gene: -; j_gene: TRBJ1-5; CDR3nt: TGTGCCAGCAGCAAAGACAGGACCCCCCAGCATTTT; CDR3aa: CASSKDRTPQHF
v_gene: TRBV6-2/TRBV6-3; abundance: few; d_gene: -; j_gene: TRBJ1-1; CDR3nt: TGTGCCAGCAGTTACGGGCCCACCACTGAAGCTTTCTTT; CDR3aa: CASSYGPTTEAFF
v_gene: TRBV20-1; abundance: many; d_gene: -; j_gene: TRBJ2-7; CDR3nt: TGCAGTGCCGTACCCCACAGGCTCGAGCAGTACTTC; CDR3aa: CSAVPHRLEQYF
v_gene: TRBV10-3; abundance: -; d_gene: -; j_gene: TRBJ1-2; CDR3nt: TGTGCCATCAGTTGGGGCGGGTCGGATGGCTACACCTTC; CDR3aa: CAISWGGSDGYTF
v_gene: TRBV7-2; abundance: -; d_gene: -; j_gene: TRBJ2-3; CDR3nt: TGTGCCAGCAGCTATAACCCGGGGGGCACAGATACGCAGTATTTT; CDR3aa: CASSYNPGGTDTQYF
v_gene: TRBV7-2; abundance: few; d_gene: TRBD1; j_gene: TRBJ2-4; CDR3nt: TGTGCCAGCAGCTTCAACAGGGGCACGGACAACATTCAGTACTTC; CDR3aa: CASSFNRGTDNIQYF
v_gene: TRBV9; abundance: -; d_gene: -; j_gene: TRBJ2-1; CDR3nt: TGTGCCAGCAGCGTAGGTAGGCGGAACAATGAGCAGTTCTTC; CDR3aa: CASSVGRRNNEQFF
v_gene: TRBV18; abundance: -; d_gene: -; j_gene: TRBJ2-3; CDR3nt: TGTGCCAGCTCAACAGGGTCCACAGATACGCAGTATTTT; CDR3aa: CASSTGSTDTQYF
v_gene: TRBV5-1; abundance: -; d_gene: -; j_gene: TRBJ2-3; CDR3nt: TGCGCCAGCAGCTTTCGGGGTTTCACAGATACGCAGTATTTT; CDR3aa: CASSFRGFTDTQYF
v_gene: TRBV5-1; abundance: -; d_gene: -; j_gene: TRBJ2-7; CDR3nt: TGCGCCAGCAGCTTACCAGAAGGGGAGCAGTACTTC; CDR3aa: CASSLPEGEQYF
v_gene: TRBV5-1; abundance: -; d_gene: -; j_gene: TRBJ1-4; CDR3nt: TGCGCCAGCAGCTTGATCGGCGCAACTAATGAAAAACTGTTTTTT; CDR3aa: CASSLIGATNEKLFF
v_gene: TRBV7-3; abundance: few; d_gene: -; j_gene: TRBJ2-2; CDR3nt: TGTGCCAGCAGTACTGTCGGGGGGCACACCGGGGAGCTGTTTTTT; CDR3aa: CASSTVGGHTGELFF
v_gene: TRBV6-5; abundance: many; d_gene: -; j_gene: TRBJ1-2; CDR3nt: TGTGCCAGCCAAAGAGAGATCGGGGATGGCTACACCTTC; CDR3aa: CASQREIGDGYTF
v_gene: TRBV12-3/TRBV12-4; abundance: few; d_gene: -; j_gene: TRBJ2-5; CDR3nt: TGTGCCAGCAGTTTAGGTATCAGACAGACCCAGTACTTC; CDR3aa: CASSLGIRQTQYF
v_gene: TRBV4-3; abundance: many; d_gene: -; j_gene: TRBJ2-5; CDR3nt: TGCGCCAGCAGCCAAGATTTCCGGGGGCGAGAGACCCAGTACTTC; CDR3aa: CASSQDFRGRETQYF
v_gene: TRBV5-5; abundance: -; d_gene: -; j_gene: TRBJ2-5; CDR3nt: TGTGCCAGCAGCCTTTACAGGGTTGAGACCCAGTACTTC; CDR3aa: CASSLYRVETQYF
v_gene: TRBV19; abundance: -; d_gene: TRBD2; j_gene: TRBJ2-3; CDR3nt: TGTGCCAGTAGTATGGGGGGAAGCGGGGCGTATACGCAGTATTTT; CDR3aa: CASSMGGSGAYTQYF
v_gene: TRBV4-2; abundance: many; d_gene: -; j_gene: TRBJ1-5; CDR3nt: TGTGCCAGCAGCCAAGGGGTGACTGTCGGGCCCCAGCATTTT; CDR3aa: CASSQGVTVGPQHF
v_gene: TRBV19; abundance: -; d_gene: TRBD1; j_gene: TRBJ1-1; CDR3nt: TGTGCCAGTTGCCGGGACAGGGGGGGCACTGAAGCTTTCTTT; CDR3aa: CASCRDRGGTEAFF
v_gene: TRBV4-3; abundance: -; d_gene: TRBD1; j_gene: TRBJ1-2; CDR3nt: TGCGCCAGCAGCCAGAGTCTACAGGGGGCAGGGGGCTACACCTTC; CDR3aa: CASSQSLQGAGGYTF
v_gene: TRBV10-2; abundance: few; d_gene: -; j_gene: TRBJ1-6; CDR3nt: TGCGCCAGCGCACCATTTTACAGGGATTCACCCCTCCACTTT; CDR3aa: CASAPFYRDSPLHF
v_gene: TRBV18; abundance: few; d_gene: TRBD1; j_gene: TRBJ1-2; CDR3nt: TGTGCCAGCTCACCAGACAGGGTTAACTATGGCTACACCTTC; CDR3aa: CASSPDRVNYGYTF
v_gene: TRBV4-3; abundance: -; d_gene: -; j_gene: TRBJ1-2; CDR3nt: TGCGCCAGCAGCCAAGATGTTGCGGGAGTGGGCTATGGCTACACCTTC; CDR3aa: CASSQDVAGVGYGYTF
v_gene: TRBV7-8; abundance: -; d_gene: -; j_gene: TRBJ1-2; CDR3nt: TGTGCCAGCAGCGACTACAGGGCTGGCTACACCTTC; CDR3aa: CASSDYRAGYTF
v_gene: TRBV18; abundance: few; d_gene: -; j_gene: TRBJ1-1; CDR3nt: TGTGCCAGCTCACCACTCTCGGGGAACACTGAAGCTTTCTTT; CDR3aa: CASSPLSGNTEAFF
v_gene: TRBV29-1; abundance: -; d_gene: -; j_gene: TRBJ1-2; CDR3nt: TGCAGCGTTGAATTACGGGGGCCTAACTATGGCTACACCTTC; CDR3aa: CSVELRGPNYGYTF
v_gene: TRBV20-1; abundance: few; d_gene: TRBD2; j_gene: TRBJ2-3; CDR3nt: TGCAGTGAGCAGGAGCGGGGGGGAGATACGCAGTATTTT; CDR3aa: CSEQERGGDTQYF
v_gene: TRBV12-3/TRBV12-4; abundance: -; d_gene: -; j_gene: TRBJ1-1; CDR3nt: TGTGCCAGCAGTTTTAAATCTGAAGCTTTCTTT; CDR3aa: CASSFKSEAFF
v_gene: TRBV5-1; abundance: -; d_gene: TRBD2; j_gene: TRBJ2-3; CDR3nt: TGCGCCAGCAGCTTGACTAGCGGGGGGGCTAGCACAGATACGCAGTATTTT; CDR3aa: CASSLTSGGASTDTQYF
v_gene: TRBV19; abundance: -; d_gene: TRBD1; j_gene: TRBJ1-5; CDR3nt: TGTGCCAGTAGCGCCATCTCGAACAGGGGGTCGGCCCAGCATTTT; CDR3aa: CASSAISNRGSAQHF
v_gene: TRBV3-1; abundance: -; d_gene: -; j_gene: TRBJ1-5; CDR3nt: TGTGCCAGCAGCCAAGGGGGCCTGGGCAATCAGCCCCAGCATTTT; CDR3aa: CASSQGGLGNQPQHF
v_gene: TRBV20-1; abundance: -; d_gene: TRBD2; j_gene: TRBJ2-1; CDR3nt: TGCAGTGCCGACCCCGCCGTGGGACTAGCCTCCAATGAGCAGTTCTTC; CDR3aa: CSADPAVGLASNEQFF
v_gene: TRBV28; abundance: -; d_gene: -; j_gene: TRBJ1-2; CDR3nt: TGTGCCAGCAGTTTCTCCAGGGTAGCCTCCAACTATGGCTACACCTTC; CDR3aa: CASSFSRVASNYGYTF
v_gene: TRBV10-1; abundance: few; d_gene: TRBD2; j_gene: TRBJ2-3; CDR3nt: TGCGCCAGCAGTCGGAGCGGGGGCAGCACAGATACGCAGTATTTT; CDR3aa: CASSRSGGSTDTQYF
v_gene: TRBV7-9; abundance: few; d_gene: -; j_gene: TRBJ2-5; CDR3nt: TGTGCCAGCAGCCAACGAGACGGCCAAGAGACCCAGTACTTC; CDR3aa: CASSQRDGQETQYF
v_gene: TRBV7-2; abundance: many; d_gene: -; j_gene: TRBJ2-4; CDR3nt: TGTGCCAGCAGACCTCAGGGCGCCAAAAACATTCAGTACTTC; CDR3aa: CASRPQGAKNIQYF
v_gene: TRBV12-3/TRBV12-4; abundance: -; d_gene: -; j_gene: TRBJ1-5; CDR3nt: TGTGCCAGCAGTACGAGGACCAGGGATCAGCCCCAGCATTTT; CDR3aa: CASSTRTRDQPQHF
v_gene: TRBV7-6; abundance: -; d_gene: -; j_gene: TRBJ1-1; CDR3nt: TGTGCCAGCAGCTCGTCCCAGGGGCGAAGAGCTTTCTTT; CDR3aa: CASSSSQGRRAFF
v_gene: TRBV20-1; abundance: -; d_gene: -; j_gene: TRBJ2-7; CDR3nt: TGCAGTGCTGCTGACCCTTCTGGCGACGAGCAGTACTTC; CDR3aa: CSAADPSGDEQYF
v_gene: TRBV6-2/TRBV6-3; abundance: -; d_gene: -; j_gene: TRBJ1-1; CDR3nt: TGTGCCAGCAGTCGCCACCTTGGCCAGAACACTGAAGCTTTCTTT; CDR3aa: CASSRHLGQNTEAFF
v_gene: TRBV5-1; abundance: -; d_gene: -; j_gene: TRBJ2-2; CDR3nt: TGCGCCAGCAGAAAACCGGGACAGAACACCGGGGAGCTGTTTTTT; CDR3aa: CASRKPGQNTGELFF
v_gene: TRBV10-3; abundance: many; d_gene: TRBD1; j_gene: TRBJ2-2; CDR3nt: TGTGCCATCAGGGAAAGACAGGGGGTGGCCGGGGAGCTGTTTTTT; CDR3aa: CAIRERQGVAGELFF
v_gene: TRBV5-1; abundance: few; d_gene: -; j_gene: TRBJ2-5; CDR3nt: TGCGCCAGCCGAGATAGGTTCGGGGAGACCCAGTACTTC; CDR3aa: CASRDRFGETQYF